This T cell receptor beta chain was retrieved from a study of blood T cells in healthy people across ages. A J-beta primer mix and a sample-barcoded 5' primer were used in a second PCR of roughly 6 to 11 cycles. TCRdb re-called the 5' RACE reads through MiXCR, storing one row per CDR3 protein. The data contain roughly 680,000 distinct CDR3 sequences, about 52% of them singletons. This CDR3 is 16 amino acids long. The trim removed 5 bases at V and 4 bases at J, leaving 9 bases unmatched. Germline-derived CDR1 and CDR2 are SEHNR and FQNEAQ (reference sequence). To note about this clonotype: As the CDR3 is not closed by the conserved phenylalanine or tryptophan, this likely results from a read error.

The chain carries TRBV7-9 and TRBJ2-1, with TRBD2 identical over 9 bases. This sequence originates from a woman aged 55-70 years in good health. Sequencing input: blood. The CDR3: CASSPLGSGGYNEQFL. DNA for the CDR3: TGTGCCAGCAGCCCCCTCGGTAGCGGGGGTTACAATGAGCAGTTCCTC.